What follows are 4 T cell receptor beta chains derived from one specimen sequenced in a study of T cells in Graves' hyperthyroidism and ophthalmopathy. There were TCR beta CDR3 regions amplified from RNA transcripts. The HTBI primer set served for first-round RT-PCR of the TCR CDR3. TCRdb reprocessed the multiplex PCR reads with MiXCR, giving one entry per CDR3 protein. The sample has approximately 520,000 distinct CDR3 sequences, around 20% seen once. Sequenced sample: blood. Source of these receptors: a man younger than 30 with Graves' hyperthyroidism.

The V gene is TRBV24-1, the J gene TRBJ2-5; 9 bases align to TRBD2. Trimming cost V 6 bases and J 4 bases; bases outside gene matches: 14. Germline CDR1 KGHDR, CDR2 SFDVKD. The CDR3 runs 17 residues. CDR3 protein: CATSSPAGGAVGETQYF. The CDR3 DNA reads TGTGCCACCAGTAGTCCAGCGGGGGGCGCCGTGGGAGAGACCCAGTACTTC.

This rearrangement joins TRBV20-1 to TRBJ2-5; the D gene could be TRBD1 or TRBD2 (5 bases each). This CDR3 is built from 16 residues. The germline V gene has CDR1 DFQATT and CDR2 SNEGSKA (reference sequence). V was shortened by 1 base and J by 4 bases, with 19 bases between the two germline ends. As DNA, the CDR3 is TGCAGTGCTAGAGGGGACCCGGTGGCCAATGGAGAGACCCAGTACTTC. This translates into CSARGDPVANGETQYF.

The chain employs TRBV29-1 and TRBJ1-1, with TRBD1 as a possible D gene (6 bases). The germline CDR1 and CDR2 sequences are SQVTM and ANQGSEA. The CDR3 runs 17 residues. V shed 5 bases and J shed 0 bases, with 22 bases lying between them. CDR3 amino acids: CSVRGNPTRTVNTEAFF. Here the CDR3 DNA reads TGCAGCGTTAGGGGGAACCCCACCCGGACAGTGAACACTGAAGCTTTCTTT.

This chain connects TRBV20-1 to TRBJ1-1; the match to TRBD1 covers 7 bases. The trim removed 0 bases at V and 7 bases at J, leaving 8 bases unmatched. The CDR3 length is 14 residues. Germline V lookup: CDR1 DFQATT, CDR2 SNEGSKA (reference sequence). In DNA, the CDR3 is TGCAGTGCTAGAGATCCGAGGGGGCCCGATGAAGCTTTCTTT. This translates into CSARDPRGPDEAFF.